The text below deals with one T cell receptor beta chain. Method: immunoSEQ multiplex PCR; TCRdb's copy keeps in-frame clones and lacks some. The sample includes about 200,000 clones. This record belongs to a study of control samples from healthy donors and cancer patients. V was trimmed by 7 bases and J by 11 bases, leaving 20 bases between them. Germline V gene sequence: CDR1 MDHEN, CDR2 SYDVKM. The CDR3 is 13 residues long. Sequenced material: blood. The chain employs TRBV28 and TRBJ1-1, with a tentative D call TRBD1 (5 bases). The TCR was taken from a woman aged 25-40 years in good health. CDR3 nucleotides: TGTGCCAGCACCCCGGGACCTCCTTTGGGGGCTTTCTTT. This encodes CASTPGPPLGAFF.